The 16 T cell receptor beta chains given below trace back to one sample, sequenced in a study of human T cells and chemical hapten exposure. Time point in this sample: patch test 2, 6 weeks after DPC sensitization. This sample's treatment: therapeutic diphenylcyclopropenone sensitization with weekly scalp DPC. MiXCR, run by TCRdb on the RACE reads, gives a single entry per CDR3 protein. This table has fewer than 85,000 distinct CDR3 sequences, roughly 10% appearing once. Material: whole blood, obtained in connection with sensitization to the hapten diphenylcyclopropenone (DPC). Source of these receptors: a man aged 18 to 30 with alopecia areata. Some clones in this sample may be carry-over from other donors' samples.

This clonotype was detected only a few times. V gene TRBV29-1 combines with J gene TRBJ2-7, with D perhaps matching TRBD1 (5 bases). CDR3 length equals 13 residues. V was clipped by 7 bases and J by 0 bases, with 13 bases between them. Germline V gene data show CDR1 as SQVTM and CDR2 as ANQGSEA. The DNA for the CDR3 is TGCAGCGCCCAGGGAATGGTCTCCTACGAGCAGTACTTC. Amino acids: CSAQGMVSYEQYF.

The chain employs TRBV7-2 and TRBJ2-7; 10 bases map to TRBD1. V dropped 5 bases and J dropped 4; count of bases not matched to a gene: 5. CDR1 is SGHTA, CDR2 FQGNSA, per germline. The CDR3 runs 14 residues. The CDR3 loop reads CASSRTGGQYEQYF. The DNA for the CDR3 is TGTGCCAGCAGCAGGACAGGGGGGCAGTACGAGCAGTACTTC.

This clonotype was seen only once. The rearrangement joins TRBV11-3 to TRBJ2-7; D gene uncertain. The V end lost 5 bases, the J end lost 1 base, and 18 bases lay between the germline ends. Germline CDR1 is SGHNT and CDR2 is YENEEA. CDR3 length: 16 amino acids. This CDR3 is CASSPSWSASSYEQYF. CDR3 bases: TGTGCCAGCAGCCCCTCCTGGTCCGCGTCATCCTACGAGCAGTACTTC.

The V gene is TRBV7-9, the J gene TRBJ2-3; 7 positions match TRBD2. Trimming at V came to 8 bases and at J to 4 bases, leaving 3 bases not matched to a gene. CDR3 length equals 12 residues. Germline V gives CDR1 SEHNR, CDR2 FQNEAQ (reference sequence). The CDR3 nucleotides are TGTGCCAGCGGGGGGGAAGCAGATACGCAGTATTTT. As protein: CASGGEADTQYF.

This clonotype has a count of ten or more. The V call is TRBV12-3 or TRBV12-4, the J call TRBJ1-4, with D uncertain. This CDR3 contains 14 residues. Deletions cut 7 bases from V and 8 bases from J, with 17 bases between. CDR3 sequence: CASTQAQEKEKLFF. CDR3 nucleotides: TGTGCCAGCACCCAGGCTCAGGAGAAAGAAAAACTGTTTTTT.

This clonotype came up many times. The chain combines TRBV7-9 with TRBJ2-7; 8 positions agree with TRBD1. The CDR3 loop spans 16 amino acids. Trimming removed 5 bases from V and 2 bases from J; junction bases left unmatched: 11. Germline V gives CDR1 SEHNR, CDR2 FQNEAQ (reference sequence). CDR3 loop: CASSTYTGGNAYEQYF. In nucleotides, the CDR3 is TGTGCCAGCAGCACTTATACAGGGGGGAATGCCTACGAGCAGTACTTC.

This clonotype was observed many times. The chain is built from TRBV5-5 and TRBJ1-6; 10 bases line up with TRBD1. The germline CDR1 and CDR2 sequences are SGHKS and YYEKEE (reference sequence). This CDR3 region has 20 residues. With V trimmed by 4 bases and J by 0 bases, 13 bases remained unmatched. The CDR3 here is CASSLWTWGQGSSYNSPLHF. The CDR3, as DNA: TGTGCCAGCAGCCTCTGGACCTGGGGACAGGGGTCCTCCTATAATTCACCCCTCCACTTT.

This clonotype was counted a few times. The J gene is TRBJ1-2, the V gene TRBV12-3 or TRBV12-4, with unresolved D. Trimming took 6 bases from V and 4 from J, leaving 12 bases between them. The CDR3 totals 13 residues. CDR3 sequence: CASRAGGLYGYTF. The CDR3 DNA follows: TGTGCCAGCAGGGCTGGCGGCCTCTATGGCTACACCTTC.

The V gene is TRBV12-3 or TRBV12-4, the J gene TRBJ1-1; TRBD1 agrees at 7 bases. CDR3 size: 15 residues. Losses at the gene ends were 6 bases for V and 1 base for J; bases not matched to a gene: 8. This CDR3 reads CASRPGGQPNTEAFF. DNA for the CDR3: TGTGCCAGCAGACCAGGGGGACAGCCGAACACTGAAGCTTTCTTT.

There are a few counts of this clonotype. The chain links TRBV3-1 to TRBJ1-3; D is ambiguous. This CDR3 has 15 amino acids. The germline V gene has CDR1 LGHDT and CDR2 YNNKEL (reference sequence). V was pared by 6 bases and J by 2 bases, with 14 bases between. The DNA for the CDR3 is TGTGCCAGCAGAAAAAAGAGGGAGGCTGGAAACACCATATATTTT. This codes for CASRKKREAGNTIYF. The full variable domain, completed using reference TRBV3-1 and TRBJ1-3, is DTAVSQTPKYLVTQMGNDKSIKCEQNLGHDTMYWYKQDSKKFLKIMFSYNNKELIINETVPNRFSPKSPDKAHLNLHINSLELGDSAVYFCASRKKREAGNTIYFGEGSWLTVV.

Only a few counts were recorded for this clonotype. The chain employs TRBV12-3 or TRBV12-4 and TRBJ2-3; D ambiguous. The CDR3 is made up of 15 amino acids. V was cut by 1 base and J by 6 bases, with 14 bases left in between. The CDR3 loop reads CASSLESTLADTQYF. Here the CDR3 DNA reads TGTGCCAGCAGTTTAGAGTCCACCCTGGCGGATACGCAGTATTTT.

About this clonotype itself: This could be a read error, since a much larger clone is one nucleotide away. The J gene is TRBJ2-2, the V gene TRBV4-2, with 7 bases identical to TRBD2. Germline loops: CDR1 LGHNA, CDR2 YNFKEQ. The J segment lost 6 bases and the V segment lost 4 bases, leaving 8 bases of the junction unmatched. The CDR3 extends over 15 amino acids. CDR3 bases: TGTGCCAGCAGCCCATGCAGGGAGGGTCCCGGGGAGCTGTTTTTT. Protein product: CASSPCREGPGELFF.

In this sample, this clonotype turned up many times. The rearrangement links TRBV6-1 to TRBJ2-7; the match to TRBD1 covers 9 bases. The V gene end was trimmed by 7 bases and the J gene end by 7 bases; junction bases not matched to a gene: 11. The CDR3 contains 14 residues. CDR1 MNHNS and CDR2 SASEGT come from the germline V gene. The CDR3 loop is CASNPVPDRGEQYV. CDR3 sequence (DNA): TGTGCCAGCAACCCCGTCCCGGACAGGGGAGAGCAGTACGTC.

This clonotype occurred a few times. This chain connects TRBV15 to TRBJ1-4, with no clear D. Germline CDR1 reads LNHNV; CDR2 reads YYDKDF (reference sequence). CDR3 length: 15 residues. Deletions cut 0 bases from V and 7 bases from J, with 12 bases between. The CDR3 region is CATSRDRVGGEKLFF. The CDR3 nucleotides are TGTGCCACCAGCAGAGATCGGGTGGGCGGTGAAAAACTGTTTTTT.

This clonotype has ten or more counts. The chain recombines TRBV28 with TRBJ1-4, with TRBD1 matching 7 bases. CDR1 and CDR2 from the germline V gene are MDHEN and SYDVKM. V dropped 6 bases and J dropped 7; count of bases not matched to a gene: 11. CDR3 length: 15 amino acids. The CDR3 DNA sequence: TGTGCCAGCAGATCCGTGGTGACAGGGTCTGAAAAACTGTTTTTT. Protein product: CASRSVVTGSEKLFF.

This clonotype was recorded many times. V gene TRBV7-9 combines with J gene TRBJ2-1; 7 bases map to TRBD2. The CDR3 sequence is 15 residues long. CDR1 SEHNR and CDR2 FQNEAQ come from the germline V gene (reference sequence). With V trimmed by 7 bases and J by 5 bases, 11 bases remained unmatched. Here the CDR3 DNA reads TGTGCCAGCACCCCTCCCCAACGGGGGGACAATGAGCAGTTCTTC. Translating gives CASTPPQRGDNEQFF.